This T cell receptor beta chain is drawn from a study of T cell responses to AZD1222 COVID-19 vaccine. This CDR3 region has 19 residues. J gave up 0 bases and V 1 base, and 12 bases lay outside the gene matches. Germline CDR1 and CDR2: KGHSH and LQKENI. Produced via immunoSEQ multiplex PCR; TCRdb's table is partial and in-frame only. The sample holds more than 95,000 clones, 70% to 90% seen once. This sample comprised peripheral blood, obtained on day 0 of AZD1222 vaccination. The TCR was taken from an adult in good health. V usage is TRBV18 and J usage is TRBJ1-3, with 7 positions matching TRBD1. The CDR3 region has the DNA TGTGCCAGCTCACCACGGGGACAGACGGTCACCTACTCTGGAAACACCATATATTTT. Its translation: CASSPRGQTVTYSGNTIYF.